Following are 11 T cell receptor beta chains from one sample sequenced in a study of cytomegalovirus exposure and HLA in healthy donors. PCR involved 60 Vbeta and 13 Jbeta primers. Produced via immunoSEQ multiplex PCR; TCRdb's table is partial and in-frame only. In the table there are about 160,000 clones, approximately 78% of which are singletons. Sequenced sample: PBMCs. The receptors originated from a male donor in good health and CMV-seropositive.

This chain uses TRBV29-1 with TRBJ2-2; TRBD1 aligns across 10 bases. This CDR3 comprises 15 residues. CDR1 is SQVTM and CDR2 is ANQGSEA in the germline V gene. Germline trimming cut 7 bases from V and 3 bases from J; bases unmatched to any gene: 8. The DNA of the CDR3 is TGCAGCGGTGTCTCCGGGACAGGGGACACCGGGGAGCTGTTTTTT. It translates to CSGVSGTGDTGELFF.

V and J are TRBV28 and TRBJ1-3, with 11 positions matching TRBD1. CDR1 MDHEN and CDR2 SYDVKM come from the germline V gene. CDR3 length equals 16 residues. The V and J ends lost 10 bases and 0 bases, in that order; junction bases with no gene match: 8. The CDR3 sequence: CATTGQGGLSGNTIYF. As DNA, the CDR3 is TGTGCCACCACGGGACAGGGGGGCCTCTCTGGAAACACCATATATTTT.

V gene TRBV5-1 combines with J gene TRBJ2-7; D unresolved. CDR3 length: 13 amino acids. CDR1 and CDR2 from the germline V gene are SGHRS and YFSETQ. Trimming removed 5 bases at V and 2 bases at J, with 11 bases between. The CDR3 sequence: CASRYDKTYEQYF. The CDR3 region has the DNA TGCGCCAGCAGATACGACAAGACCTACGAGCAGTACTTC.

This clone was seen a single time. The chain links TRBV10-3 to TRBJ1-2; 8 nucleotides match TRBD1. With 5 bases clipped from V and 2 bases from J, the junction kept 4 bases outside the gene matches. This CDR3 is built from 14 residues. CDR1 ENHRY and CDR2 SYGVKD come from the germline V gene. The CDR3, as DNA: TGTGCCATCAGTTTCGACAGGGGCAACTATGGCTACACCTTC. This codes for CAISFDRGNYGYTF.

The CDR3 coding sequence is TGTGCCAGCAAAAGCCAGGGTAGCAGAACAGATACGCAGTATTTT. It is translated as CASKSQGSRTDTQYF. The chain carries TRBV7-2 and TRBJ2-3; possibly TRBD1 for D (5 bases). Germline V gene data show CDR1 as SGHTA and CDR2 as FQGNSA. V was clipped by 7 bases and J by 3 bases, with 17 bases between them. The CDR3 runs 15 residues.

The rearrangement joins TRBV28 to TRBJ2-1; maybe TRBD2 (6 bases). From germline, CDR1 is MDHEN and CDR2 SYDVKM. Trimming took off 5 bases at V and 4 bases at J, with 9 bases between the two ends. The CDR3 covers 13 residues. As DNA, the CDR3 is TGTGCCAGCAGTCCCGGGGGTTACAATGAGCAGTTCTTC. Encoded protein: CASSPGGYNEQFF.

The chain has TRBV4-1 and TRBJ1-4; D not resolved. Looked up from germline, CDR1 is MGHRA and CDR2 is YSYEKL. The CDR3 spans 17 residues. V was pared by 0 bases and J by 0 bases, with 11 bases between. CDR3 residues: CASSQDTGYATNEKLFF. In nucleotides, the CDR3 is TGCGCCAGCAGCCAAGATACCGGGTATGCAACTAATGAAAAACTGTTTTTT.

The rearrangement uses TRBV7-2 and TRBJ1-5; D gene unclear. The CDR3 is 14 residues long. Germline V gene data show CDR1 as SGHTA and CDR2 as FQGNSA. V lost 1 base and J lost 4, with 8 bases in between. The CDR3 region is CASSLVSGNQPQHF. The CDR3 DNA reads TGTGCCAGCAGCTTAGTTTCGGGAAATCAGCCCCAGCATTTT.

V is TRBV7-2 and J is TRBJ2-7; D might be TRBD1 (5 bases). Per the germline V gene, CDR1 is SGHTA and CDR2 is FQGNSA. V lost 4 bases and J lost 1, with 14 bases in between. This CDR3 region has 15 residues. DNA of the CDR3: TGTGCCAGCAGCTGGGGCAGCTCCTTGTCCTACGAGCAGTACTTC. It codes for CASSWGSSLSYEQYF.

This clone was counted only a few times. The V gene is TRBV7-9, the J gene TRBJ1-2; 8 nucleotides agree with TRBD1. Germline CDR1 is SEHNR and CDR2 is FQNEAQ (reference sequence). After removal of 5 bases from V and 6 bases from J, the junction contained 2 bases not matched to a gene. This CDR3 is 12 amino acids long. The DNA of the CDR3 is TGTGCCAGCAGCCAGACAGGGGATGGCTACACCTTC. As protein: CASSQTGDGYTF.

This clone has only one observation. The rearrangement links TRBV28 to TRBJ2-1; TRBD2 is a possible D gene (6 bases). The CDR3 runs to 15 residues. Germline lookup yields CDR1 MDHEN and CDR2 SYDVKM. V was trimmed by 5 bases and J by 7 bases, leaving 18 bases between them. The CDR3 DNA reads as TGTGCCAGCAGTCTGGGAGGCGGGACCTTTAATGAGCAGTTCTTC. It specifies CASSLGGGTFNEQFF. The whole variable domain, filled in from reference TRBV28 and TRBJ2-1, reads DVKVTQSSRYLVKRTGEKVFLECVQDMDHENMFWYRQDPGLGLRLIYFSYDVKMKEKGDIPEGYSVSREKKERFSLILESASTNQTSMYLCASSLGGGTFNEQFFGPGTRLTVL.